The 3 T cell receptor beta chains below were found in one sample sequenced in a study of identical twins. MiXCR, applied by TCRdb to the 5' RACE reads, yields one record per CDR3 protein. The sample records 350,000 or so distinct CDR3 sequences, about 9% being singletons. What was sequenced was naive T cells sorted from blood. The receptors originated from a woman in her fifties or sixties in good health.

The DNA for the CDR3 is TGTGCCACCAGTATGAGTGACAGAGGAAACTATGGCTACACCTTC. Amino acids: CATSMSDRGNYGYTF. The chain couples TRBV24-1 to TRBJ1-2; perhaps TRBD1 as D (5 bases). The germline gives CDR1 KGHDR, CDR2 SFDVKD. The CDR3 covers 15 residues. The V and J ends lost 6 bases and 2 bases respectively, with 15 bases between them.

This clonotype has at least ten counts. The chain couples TRBV12-3 or TRBV12-4 to TRBJ2-2; the D call may be TRBD1 or TRBD2 (5 bases each). CDR3 size: 14 residues. V was cut by 7 bases and J by 4 bases, with 13 bases left in between. Written as DNA, the CDR3 is TGTGCCAGCACCCGGGACCTCGGCACCGGGGAGCTGTTTTTT. Protein product: CASTRDLGTGELFF.

In this sample, this clonotype turned up many times. V usage is TRBV29-1 and J usage is TRBJ2-7, with unresolved D. The CDR3 spans 15 residues. V lost 6 bases and J lost 4, with 22 bases in between. The germline gives CDR1 SQVTM, CDR2 ANQGSEA. CDR3 amino acids: CSVLGSGVAVYEQYF. The CDR3 bases are TGCAGCGTCCTCGGGTCAGGCGTTGCGGTATACGAGCAGTACTTC.